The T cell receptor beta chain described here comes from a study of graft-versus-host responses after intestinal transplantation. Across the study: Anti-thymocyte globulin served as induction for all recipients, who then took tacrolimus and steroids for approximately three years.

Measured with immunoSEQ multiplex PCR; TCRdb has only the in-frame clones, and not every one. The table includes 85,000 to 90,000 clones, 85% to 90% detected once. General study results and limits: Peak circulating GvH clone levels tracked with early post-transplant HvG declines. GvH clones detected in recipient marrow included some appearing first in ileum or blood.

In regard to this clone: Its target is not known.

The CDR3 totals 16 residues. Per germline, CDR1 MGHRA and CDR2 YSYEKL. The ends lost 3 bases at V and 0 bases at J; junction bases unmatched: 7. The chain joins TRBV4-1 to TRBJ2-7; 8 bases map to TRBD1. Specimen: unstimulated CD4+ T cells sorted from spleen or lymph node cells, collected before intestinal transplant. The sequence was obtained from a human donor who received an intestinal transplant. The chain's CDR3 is CASSHGTGLSSYEQYF. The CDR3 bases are TGCGCCAGCAGCCACGGGACAGGATTATCCTCCTACGAGCAGTACTTC.